This entry concerns a single T cell receptor beta chain. Its cognate antigen is unknown. Deletions cut 5 bases from V and 4 bases from J, with 18 bases between. The germline V gene has CDR1 SGHNT and CDR2 YENEEA. CDR3 length: 15 amino acids. This specimen belongs to a study of cytomegalovirus exposure and HLA in healthy donors. Study in general: Membership in the Caucasian-associated ancestry cluster was found for 81% of approximately 400 genotyped donors.

Vbeta (60) and Jbeta (13) primers were used in the PCR. Assay: immunoSEQ multiplex PCR; the TCRdb copy retains only in-frame clones and omits some. The sample lists around 200,000 clones, around 84% occurring once. Likely unrecorded immune exposures existed in these nominally healthy donors. General study findings and limits: The listing of 150 to 200 TCR beta chains classed them as cytomegalovirus-associated. Sequencing had likely introduced a cluster of highly shared sequence variants as an artifact.

This clonotype originated in a girl aged 2 to 10 in good health and CMV-seropositive. J is TRBJ2-7 and V is TRBV11-3, with TRBD2 as a possible D gene (7 bases). Sequenced: PBMCs. DNA for the CDR3: TGTGCCAGCAGCCCCCATCCGGGGGGCAGGTACGAGCAGTACTTC. This gives the protein CASSPHPGGRYEQYF.